This T cell receptor delta chain was captured in a study of fetal and pediatric gammadelta thymocytes (dated by TCRdb to between 2020 and 2023). As for the study more broadly: Previously published data and newly generated, unpublished data were combined in the bulk gammadelta thymocyte repertoires, which were used to strengthen a single-cell study of gammadelta thymocyte development. A total of approximately 10 subjects, comprising 3 fetal thymus donors and 7 pediatric thymus donors, were covered by the bulk gammadelta thymocyte repertoire set. Unpublished data were combined with previously published data (refs 27,28) to make up the bulk gammadelta thymocyte repertoires. To increase subject numbers and strengthen the CDR3 publicity analysis, bulk TCR repertoire data were added.

The research as a whole found: Fetal gammadelta thymocyte repertoires were previously reported to be enriched for TRDV2, TRGV8 and TRGV9 usage, low N additions and public CDR3s compared with post-natal repertoires.

Data came from an Illumina MiSeq. On the authors' methods: For publicity analysis, the Vgamma9Vdelta2 and nonVgamma9Vdelta2 bulk CDR3 files of each subject were merged into one combined repertoire per subject. Using base R and dplyr, each CDR3 amino acid sequence was checked across 9 single-cell datasets and approximately 11 bulk repertoires to give a publicity score ranging from 0 to 19. Clonotypes were called again by TCRdb from the public reads via CATT, and duplicate nucleotide sequences were then merged into one entry. These V and J calls derive from TCRdb rather than the authors' analysis. The sample table records hundreds of delta-chain clones; roughly 11% of these occur just once. The ten largest clonotypes hold about 40% of the sample. For staining, thymocytes received Zombie NIR viability dye along with antibodies against CD3 (UCHT1), TCRgammadelta (11F2), TCRVgamma9 (IMMU360) and TCRVdelta2 (IMMU389). Bulk TRD and TRG CDR3 repertoires were produced separately from sorted Vgamma9Vdelta2 and nonVgamma9Vdelta2 gammadelta thymocytes taken from human fetal and pediatric thymuses. Children undergoing cardiac surgery in Belgium were the source of the pediatric thymus tissue. The ages of the pediatric thymus donors in the study ranged between about 1 and 11 years. As previously described, thymic cell suspensions were prepared from both fetal and post-natal thymuses. NonVgamma9Vdelta2 thymocytes were sorted as CD3+ gammadeltaTCR+ cells that did not have the Vgamma9+Vdelta2+ phenotype. Cells were sorted on a FACS Aria III cell sorter (BD Biosciences).

This clone is medium-sized (0.01 to 0.1%). No cognate antigen has been identified for it. This is likely an artifact of a read error, given a far larger clone one base away. Its CDR3 holds 18 amino acids, cysteine through phenylalanine. Only the CDR3 region is kept as DNA, spanning 54 bases read in frame from base 1. CDR1 and CDR2 were assigned from the germline V gene as TSWWSYY and QGS. The sample was non-Vgamma9Vdelta2 gamma-delta T cells from the thymus. The cell subset or site label for this specimen denotes: CD3+gammadeltaTCR+ thymocytes not co-expressing Vgamma9 and Vdelta2. This clonotype was sampled from a child who underwent cardiac surgery and was recorded as healthy. The chain is made from TRDV1 and TRDJ1, with 11 junctional bases fitting TRDD3. The encoded CDR3 is CAIGENGALGDISDKLIF. The nucleotides read TGTGCTATTGGGGAAAATGGGGCACTGGGGGATATCTCCGATAAACTCATCTTT.